This T cell receptor (beta chain) was documented in a study of blood T cell repertoires in COVID-19. Some clones are missing from TCRdb's copy, which holds only in-frame ones; the method was immunoSEQ multiplex PCR. Seen here are about 100,000 clones, 85% to 90% observed once, and the top ten hold about 13%. In its sample, this clone was seen once. The CDR3 loop spans 16 amino acids. V was clipped by 3 bases and J by 0 bases; unmatched bases: 6. The germline V gene encodes CDR1 SGHTA and CDR2 FQGNSA. The chain employs TRBV7-2 and TRBJ2-7; 9 bases match TRBD2. The sequence was collected from a human donor in a cohort sampled during active COVID-19. The sample taken for sequencing was peripheral blood. The CDR3: CASSLGLAGISYEQYF. In nucleotides, the CDR3 is TGTGCCAGCAGCTTGGGGCTAGCGGGGATCTCCTACGAGCAGTACTTC.